The TCR beta chain described here comes from a study of blood T cell repertoires in COVID-19. About the study: From T cells, B-cell-depleted T cells, or PBMCs came the material, which was cDNA or gDNA.

Libraries were prepared by immunoSEQ multiplex PCR; TCRdb keeps only in-frame clonotypes and omits some of them. The data contain about 110,000 clones, about two thirds of them seen just once; the ten biggest clones take up 1.5% to 2%. CDR1 and CDR2 from the germline V gene are SGHNT and YENEEA. The CDR3 covers 13 residues. Trimming removed 0 bases at V and 2 bases at J, with 5 bases between. The TCR was taken from a woman aged 40 to 50 with acute or convalescent COVID-19. The sequencing sample was made of peripheral blood. The V gene is TRBV11-3, the J gene TRBJ2-7; D call uncertain. The CDR3 DNA sequence: TGTGCCAGCAGCTTAGATAGCACCTACGAGCAGTACTTC. It specifies CASSLDSTYEQYF.